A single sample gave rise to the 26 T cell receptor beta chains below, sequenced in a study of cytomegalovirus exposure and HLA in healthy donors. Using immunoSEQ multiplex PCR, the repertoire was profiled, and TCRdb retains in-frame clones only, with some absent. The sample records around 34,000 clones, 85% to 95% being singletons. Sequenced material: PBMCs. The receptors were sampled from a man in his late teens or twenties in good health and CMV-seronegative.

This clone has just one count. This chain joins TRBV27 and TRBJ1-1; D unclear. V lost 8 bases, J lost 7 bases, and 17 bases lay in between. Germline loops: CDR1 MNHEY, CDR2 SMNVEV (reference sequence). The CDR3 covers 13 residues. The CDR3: CASAYHSAGEAFF. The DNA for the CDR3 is TGTGCCAGCGCCTACCATTCGGCGGGTGAAGCTTTCTTT.

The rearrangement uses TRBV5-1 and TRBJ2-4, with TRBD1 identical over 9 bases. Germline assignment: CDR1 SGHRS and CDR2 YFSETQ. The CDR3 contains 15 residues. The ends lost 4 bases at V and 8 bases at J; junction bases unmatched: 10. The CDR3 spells CASSVTGTGTDIQYF. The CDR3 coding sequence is TGCGCCAGCAGCGTGACCGGGACAGGGACGGACATTCAGTACTTC.

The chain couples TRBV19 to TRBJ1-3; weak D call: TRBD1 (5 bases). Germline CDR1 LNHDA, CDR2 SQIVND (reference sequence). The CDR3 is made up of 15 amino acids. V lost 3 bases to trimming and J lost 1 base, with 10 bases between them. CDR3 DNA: TGTGCCAGTAGTATTAGGAGGGGATCTGGAAACACCATATATTTT. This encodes CASSIRRGSGNTIYF.

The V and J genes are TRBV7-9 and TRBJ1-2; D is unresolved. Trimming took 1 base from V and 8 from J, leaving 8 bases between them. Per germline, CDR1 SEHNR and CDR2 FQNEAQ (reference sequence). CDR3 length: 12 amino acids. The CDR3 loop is CASSLDTSGYTF. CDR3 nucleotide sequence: TGTGCCAGCAGCTTAGACACGTCGGGCTACACCTTC.

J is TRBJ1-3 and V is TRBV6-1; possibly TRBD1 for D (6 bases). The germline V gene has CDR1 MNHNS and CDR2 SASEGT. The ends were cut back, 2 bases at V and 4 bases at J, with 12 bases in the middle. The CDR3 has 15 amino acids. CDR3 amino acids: CASSEHRVRGNTIYF. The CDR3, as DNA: TGTGCCAGCAGTGAACACAGGGTCAGAGGAAACACCATATATTTT.

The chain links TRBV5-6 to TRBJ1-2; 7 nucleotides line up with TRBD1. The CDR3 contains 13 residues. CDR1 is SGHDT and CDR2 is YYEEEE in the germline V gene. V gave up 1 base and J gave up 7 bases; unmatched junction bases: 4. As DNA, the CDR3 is TGTGCCAGCAGCTTGACAGGGGAAGGTGGCTACACCTTC. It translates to CASSLTGEGGYTF.

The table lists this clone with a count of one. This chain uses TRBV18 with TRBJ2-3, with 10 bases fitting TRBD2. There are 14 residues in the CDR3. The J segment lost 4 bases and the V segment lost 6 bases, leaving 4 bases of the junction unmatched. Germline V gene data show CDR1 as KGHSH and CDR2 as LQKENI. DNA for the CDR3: TGTGCCAGCTCCCCAGCGGGAGGGGCAGATACGCAGTATTTT. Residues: CASSPAGGADTQYF.

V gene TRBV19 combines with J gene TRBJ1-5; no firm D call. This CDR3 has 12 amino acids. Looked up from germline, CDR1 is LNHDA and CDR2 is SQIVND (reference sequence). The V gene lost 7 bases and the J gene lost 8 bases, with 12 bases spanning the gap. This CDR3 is CASNGQLEPQHF. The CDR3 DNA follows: TGTGCCAGTAATGGGCAACTTGAGCCCCAGCATTTT.

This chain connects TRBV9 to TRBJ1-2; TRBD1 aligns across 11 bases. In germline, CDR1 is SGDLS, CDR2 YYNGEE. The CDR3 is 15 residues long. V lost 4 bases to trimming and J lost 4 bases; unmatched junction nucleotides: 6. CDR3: CASSPRTGGLYGYTF. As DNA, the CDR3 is TGTGCCAGCAGCCCCCGGACAGGGGGCCTCTATGGCTACACCTTC.

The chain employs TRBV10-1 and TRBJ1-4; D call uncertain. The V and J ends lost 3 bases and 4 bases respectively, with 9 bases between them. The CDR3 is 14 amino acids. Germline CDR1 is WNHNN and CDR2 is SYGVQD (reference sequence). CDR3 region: CASSELSDNEKLFF. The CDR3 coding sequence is TGCGCCAGCAGTGAACTTAGTGATAATGAAAAACTGTTTTTT.

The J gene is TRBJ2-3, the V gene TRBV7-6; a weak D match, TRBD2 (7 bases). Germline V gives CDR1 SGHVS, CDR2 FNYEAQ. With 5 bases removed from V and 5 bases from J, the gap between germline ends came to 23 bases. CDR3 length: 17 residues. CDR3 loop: CASSPTGDGGPGDTQYF. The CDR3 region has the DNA TGTGCCAGCAGCCCAACTGGCGACGGGGGGCCGGGAGATACGCAGTATTTT.

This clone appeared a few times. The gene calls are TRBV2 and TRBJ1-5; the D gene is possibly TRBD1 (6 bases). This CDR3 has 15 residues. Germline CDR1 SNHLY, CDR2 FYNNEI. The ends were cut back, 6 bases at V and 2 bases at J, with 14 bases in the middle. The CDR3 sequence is CASRTGTSGNQPQHF. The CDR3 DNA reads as TGTGCCAGCAGAACCGGGACATCGGGCAATCAGCCCCAGCATTTT.

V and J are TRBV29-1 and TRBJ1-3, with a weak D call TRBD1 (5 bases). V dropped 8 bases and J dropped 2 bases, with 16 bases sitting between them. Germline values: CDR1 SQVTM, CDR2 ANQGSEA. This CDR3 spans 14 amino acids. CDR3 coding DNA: TGCAGCTTCTCGGGCAGGGTCGCTGGAAACACCATATATTTT. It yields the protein CSFSGRVAGNTIYF.

The CDR3 nucleotides are TGTGCTAGTGGTTTCCCCGGGGGGTGGGAGACCCAGTACTTC. Translation gives CASGFPGGWETQYF. The J gene is TRBJ2-5, the V gene TRBV12-5; 7 bases agree with TRBD2. The CDR3 extends over 14 amino acids. CDR1 and CDR2 (germline): LGHNT, FRNRAP. V lost 3 bases and J lost 5; bases outside the gene matches: 6.

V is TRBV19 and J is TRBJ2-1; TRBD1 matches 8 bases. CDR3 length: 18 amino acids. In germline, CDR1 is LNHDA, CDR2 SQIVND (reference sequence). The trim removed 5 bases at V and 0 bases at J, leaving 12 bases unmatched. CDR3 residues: CASSPQSGQGSSYNEQFF. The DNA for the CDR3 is TGTGCCAGTAGTCCCCAGTCCGGACAGGGTAGCTCCTACAATGAGCAGTTCTTC.

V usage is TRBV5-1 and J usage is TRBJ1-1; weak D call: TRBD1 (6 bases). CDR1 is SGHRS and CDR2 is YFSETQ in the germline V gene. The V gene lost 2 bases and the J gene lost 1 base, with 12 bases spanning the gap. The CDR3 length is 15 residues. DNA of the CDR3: TGCGCCAGCAGCTTCGAGGGACATCCGAACACTGAAGCTTTCTTT. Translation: CASSFEGHPNTEAFF.

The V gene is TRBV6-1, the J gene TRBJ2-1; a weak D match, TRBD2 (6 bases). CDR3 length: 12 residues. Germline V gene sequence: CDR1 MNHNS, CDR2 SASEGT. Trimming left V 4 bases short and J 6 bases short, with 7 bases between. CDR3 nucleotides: TGTGCCAGCAGTGGGGGACTCAATGAGCAGTTCTTC. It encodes CASSGGLNEQFF.

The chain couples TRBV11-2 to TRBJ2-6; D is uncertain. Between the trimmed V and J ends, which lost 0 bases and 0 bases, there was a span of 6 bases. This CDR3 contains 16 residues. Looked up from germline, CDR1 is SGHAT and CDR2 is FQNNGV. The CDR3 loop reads CASSLDPFSGANVLTF. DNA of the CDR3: TGTGCCAGCAGCTTAGACCCCTTCTCTGGGGCCAACGTCCTGACTTTC.

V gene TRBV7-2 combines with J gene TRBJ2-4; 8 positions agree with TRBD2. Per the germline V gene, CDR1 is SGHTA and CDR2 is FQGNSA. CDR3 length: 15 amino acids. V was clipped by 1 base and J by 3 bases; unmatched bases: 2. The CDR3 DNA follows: TGTGCCAGCAGCTTAGAAGGGACTAGCAAAAACATTCAGTACTTC. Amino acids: CASSLEGTSKNIQYF.

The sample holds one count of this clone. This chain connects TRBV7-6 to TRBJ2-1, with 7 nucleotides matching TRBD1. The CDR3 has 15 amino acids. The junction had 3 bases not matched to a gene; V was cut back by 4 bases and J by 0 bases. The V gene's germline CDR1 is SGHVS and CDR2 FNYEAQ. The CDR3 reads CASSSTGVSYNEQFF. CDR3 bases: TGTGCCAGCAGCTCAACAGGGGTCTCCTACAATGAGCAGTTCTTC.

In nucleotides, the CDR3 is TGTGCCATCCGACCGGGACAGGGCTCCCTCACGAACACCGGGGAGCTGTTTTTT. Its translation: CAIRPGQGSLTNTGELFF. This chain links TRBV10-3 with TRBJ2-2; 9 nucleotides line up with TRBD1. Germline V gene data show CDR1 as ENHRY and CDR2 as SYGVKD. The V segment lost 8 bases and the J segment 0 bases; nucleotides outside the gene matches: 13. The CDR3 contains 18 residues.

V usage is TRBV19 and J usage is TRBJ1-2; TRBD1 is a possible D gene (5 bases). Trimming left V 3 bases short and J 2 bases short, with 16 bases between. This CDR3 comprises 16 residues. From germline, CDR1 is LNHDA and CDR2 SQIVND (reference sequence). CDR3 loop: CASSIIEGRTNYGYTF. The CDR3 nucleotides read TGTGCCAGTAGTATTATCGAGGGGAGGACCAACTATGGCTACACCTTC.

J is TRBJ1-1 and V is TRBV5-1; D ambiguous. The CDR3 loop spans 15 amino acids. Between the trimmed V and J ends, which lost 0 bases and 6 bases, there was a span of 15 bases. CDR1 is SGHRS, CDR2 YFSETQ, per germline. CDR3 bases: TGCGCCAGCAGCTTGGGAAGCGTGGGTTTCGCTGAAGCTTTCTTT. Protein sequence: CASSLGSVGFAEAFF.

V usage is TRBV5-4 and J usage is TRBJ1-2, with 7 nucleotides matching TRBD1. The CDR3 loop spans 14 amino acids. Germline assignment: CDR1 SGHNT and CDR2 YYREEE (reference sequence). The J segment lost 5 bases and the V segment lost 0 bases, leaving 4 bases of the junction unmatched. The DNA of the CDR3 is TGTGCCAGCAGCTTGGCGGGACAGCCTTATGGCTACACCTTC. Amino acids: CASSLAGQPYGYTF.

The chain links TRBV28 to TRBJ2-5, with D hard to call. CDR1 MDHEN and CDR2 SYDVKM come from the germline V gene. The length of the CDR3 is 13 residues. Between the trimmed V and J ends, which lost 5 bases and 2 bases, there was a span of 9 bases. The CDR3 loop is CASSPPFQETQYF. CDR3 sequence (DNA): TGTGCCAGCAGTCCTCCGTTTCAAGAGACCCAGTACTTC.

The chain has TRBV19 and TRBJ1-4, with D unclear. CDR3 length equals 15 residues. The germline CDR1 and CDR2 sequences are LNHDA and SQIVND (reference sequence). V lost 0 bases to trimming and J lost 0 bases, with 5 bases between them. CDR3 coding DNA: TGTGCCAGTAGTATAGACGGGGCAACTAATGAAAAACTGTTTTTT. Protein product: CASSIDGATNEKLFF.